The entry below gives a single TCR beta chain sequence along with its context. What it binds is unknown. Researchers grouped second doses given at about 4 or about 12 weeks into one pool. This entry comes from a study of T cell responses to AZD1222 COVID-19 vaccine. Study findings and constraints: Only six people who got AZD1222 tested seropositive at baseline. White British ancestry dominated among donors, who included more females, and clonal diversity was possibly underestimated. Spike-specific TCR breadth and depth went up after people got two AZD1222 doses.

The protocol was immunoSEQ multiplex PCR, while the TCRdb copy is restricted to in-frame clones and leaves out a portion. This table has roughly 100,000 clones, approximately 89% appearing once. This CDR3 region has 13 residues. Trimming took 7 bases from V and 3 from J; bases not matched to a gene: 7. Germline V CDR1 and CDR2: GTSNPN, SVGIG (reference sequence). This clonotype originated in an adult who received the AZD1222 COVID-19 vaccine. This sequence joins TRBV30 and TRBJ1-2; 8 nucleotides match TRBD1. The sample in question was peripheral blood, obtained 28 days after the second AZD1222 dose. CDR3 DNA sequence: TGTGCCTCCCCGGACAGGGCGCACTATGGCTACACCTTC. Its protein product is CASPDRAHYGYTF.